This T cell receptor (beta chain) was found in a study of cytomegalovirus exposure and HLA in healthy donors. Whole-study context: Researchers found that about 84% of almost 400 genotyped donors fell within the Caucasian-associated ancestry cluster. Overall study findings and caveats: The study designated 150 or so TCR beta chains cytomegalovirus-associated.

The primer mix had 60 Vbeta and 13 Jbeta primers. TCRdb's table, derived via immunoSEQ multiplex PCR, lists solely in-frame clones and lacks some. The repertoire holds 85,000 to 100,000 clones, with approximately 80% as singletons. From germline, CDR1 is SGDLS and CDR2 YYNGEE. The J segment lost 4 bases and the V segment lost 3 bases, leaving 6 bases of the junction unmatched. The CDR3 covers 15 residues. About this clone: Its antigen is not identified.

The gene calls are TRBV9 and TRBJ2-3; 9 bases agree with TRBD1. Sequencing input: PBMCs. This TCR came from a man between 60 and 70 years old in good health and CMV-seropositive. CDR3 sequence reads: CASSEYRGLPDTQYF. CDR3 DNA: TGTGCCAGCAGCGAATACAGGGGGCTCCCAGATACGCAGTATTTT.